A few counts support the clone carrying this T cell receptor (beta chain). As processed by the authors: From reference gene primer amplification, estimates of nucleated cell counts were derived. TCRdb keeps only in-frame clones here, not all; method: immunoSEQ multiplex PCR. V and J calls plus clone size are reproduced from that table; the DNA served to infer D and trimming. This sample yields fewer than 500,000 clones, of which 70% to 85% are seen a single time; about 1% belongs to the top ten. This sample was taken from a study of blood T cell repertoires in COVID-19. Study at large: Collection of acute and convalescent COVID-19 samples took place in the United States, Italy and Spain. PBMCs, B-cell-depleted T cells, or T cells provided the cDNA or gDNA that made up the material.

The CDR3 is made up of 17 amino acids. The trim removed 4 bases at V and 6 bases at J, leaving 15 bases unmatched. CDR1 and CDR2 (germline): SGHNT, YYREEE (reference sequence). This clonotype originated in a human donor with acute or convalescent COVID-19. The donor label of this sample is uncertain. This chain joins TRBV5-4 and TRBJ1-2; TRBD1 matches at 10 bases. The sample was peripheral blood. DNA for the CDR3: TGTGCCAGCAGCCCCCCGACAGGGGGCACCCGCAGCCATGGCTACACCTTC. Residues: CASSPPTGGTRSHGYTF. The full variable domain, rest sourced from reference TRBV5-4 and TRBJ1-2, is ETGVTQSPTHLIKTRGQQVTLRCSSQSGHNTVSWYQQALGQGPQFIFQYYREEENGRGNFPPRFSGLQFPNYSSELNVNALELDDSALYLCASSPPTGGTRSHGYTFGSGTRLTVV.